This is a list of T cell receptor beta chains from one sample in a study of T cells after yellow fever vaccination. TCRdb re-called the 5' RACE reads through MiXCR, storing one row per CDR3 protein. Of 75,000 to 100,000 distinct CDR3 sequences detected, about 8.8% appear once; the ten largest clones hold 16%. Source: CD8+ T cells not binding an NS4B(214-222) dextramer, sorted from PBMCs, taken around 14 days after the first yellow fever vaccination. Receptors were obtained from a young man who received the YFV17D yellow fever vaccine. CDR3s leave out the opening cysteine and the closing phenylalanine or tryptophan. Each record gives: clone size, J gene, V gene, CDR3 protein. The listing skips clone size in some rows; elsewhere it reads once, few, many or a size class.

-	TRBJ2-2	TRBV11-1	ASTLPRQQRMNTGELF
few	TRBJ2-1	TRBV5-1	ASSSTTNSRPSSSYNEQF
-	TRBJ1-1	TRBV20-1	SARDEQGMVRAF
-	TRBJ2-1	TRBV3-1	ASCLSSRGGPYNEQF
-	TRBJ2-1	TRBV12-3/TRBV12-4	ASSTPGVYNEQF
few	TRBJ2-7	TRBV5-1	ASSLASGTGTYEQY
-	TRBJ1-3	TRBV6-2/TRBV6-3	ASSPGPFEAGNTIY
-	TRBJ2-5	TRBV25-1	ASSEFEGDEETQY
-	TRBJ2-3	TRBV6-1	ASSTPPGQTDTQY
few	TRBJ2-7	TRBV6-5	ASPGQGAKNYEQY
-	TRBJ1-6	TRBV6-1	ASRPKTVNSPLH
-	TRBJ2-2	TRBV4-1	ASSQGWGAGTGELF
few	TRBJ2-3	TRBV7-2	ASSLVQGSLDTQY
few	TRBJ1-1	TRBV5-1	ASSLAMGSTEAF
-	TRBJ2-1	TRBV28	ASSPVGAYNEQF
few	TRBJ2-5	TRBV6-2/TRBV6-3	ASSPLAGRETQY